A selection of T cell receptor beta chains follows, all from one sample in a study of cytomegalovirus exposure and HLA in healthy donors. The table came from immunoSEQ multiplex PCR; TCRdb's copy has only in-frame clones and leaves some out. The table includes some 330,000 clones, 86% detected once. The sequencing input was PBMCs. Every receptor here comes from a woman under 30 in good health and CMV-seronegative. Each CDR3 is given without its conserved first and last residue.

v_call	cdr3_aa
TRBV4-3	ASSQDDRTGESAQY
TRBV7-2	ASSLVAANEKLF
TRBV2	ASSERLQNQPQH
TRBV28	ASTPTVASGLSYEQY
TRBV15	ATSRDATYNEQF
TRBV27	ASSFRETQY
TRBV28	ASSPLMTGYGYT
TRBV29-1	SVGAQPSSGNTIY
TRBV19	ASRYRDTRSYEQY
TRBV19	ASSKSPAEQY
TRBV9	ASSDTSGRVETQY
TRBV4-3	ASSGATNEKLF
TRBV11-1	ASSPRRGELF
TRBV7-2	ASSPTFGGYGYT
TRBV19	ASSAGVRETQY
TRBV13	ARGQGGYSEQF
TRBV7-2	ASSKLAGVFTGELF
TRBV27	ASSLSGQHSNQPQH
TRBV29-1	SAWTSGVSYNEQF
TRBV6-5	ASIRTSGSRETQY
TRBV5-6	ASSFFTGLVYEQY
TRBV5-4	ASSPPGQFNIQY
TRBV29-1	SVGHSYNEQF
TRBV5-1	ASSLEGRGETQY
TRBV9	ASSPGDRVDETQY
TRBV4-2	ASSQAKLAGESTQY
TRBV28	ASSSPDQPQH
TRBV28	ASSLGTGEAEAF
TRBV9	ASSVSGTSYGEQY
TRBV28	ASSNAGTAEQY
TRBV10-3	AISPGQGATGANVLT
TRBV4-1	ASSQAQGANEQY
TRBV4-1	ASSLPNTDTQY
TRBV25-1	ASSVRPGQGTHEQY
TRBV7-9	ASSAVALNEQF
TRBV5-4	ASSLIGTTNTGELF
TRBV11-2	ASSLGQVQETQY
TRBV28	ASGLKAQGGEKLF
TRBV9	ASSTRTGGTGELF
TRBV20-1	SARLHPEAF
TRBV4-1	ASSHKQGGNGYT
TRBV29-1	SVGGQATNTEAF
TRBV19	ASQQGSLYQPQH
TRBV4-1	ASSQVDRDGNTIY
TRBV5-4	ASSSALTDYNEQF
TRBV9	ASSVFGRGETQY
TRBV7-6	ASSLGRTGNTEAF
TRBV6-5	ASSYSISAGGYEQY
TRBV4-3	ASSQGTQAYGYT
TRBV6-6	ASTWTSGKGYEQY